The 10 T cell receptor beta chains below were found in one sample sequenced in a study of CD8+ T cells in alopecia areata. RNA extraction and reverse transcription yielded cDNA as sequencing template. Some clones are missing from TCRdb's copy, which holds only in-frame ones; the method was immunoSEQ multiplex PCR. Of approximately 210,000 clones listed, roughly 66% are singletons. The treatment is: oral pan-JAK inhibitor, 5-10 mg twice daily. This material consisted of CD4+ T cells sorted from blood, taken at week 24, from a patient treated with tofacitinib. These receptors came from a human donor with alopecia areata.

This sequence joins TRBV4-3 and TRBJ2-2, with TRBD1 as a possible D gene (6 bases). This CDR3 is 14 amino acids long. CDR1 and CDR2 (germline): LGHNA, YSLEER. V gave up 1 base and J gave up 6 bases, with 9 bases separating them. CDR3 bases: TGCGCCAGCAGCCAAGCATCAGGGGCCGGGGAGCTGTTTTTT. Translating it yields CASSQASGAGELFF.

The chain is built from TRBV29-1 and TRBJ2-4; 8 bases are a match to TRBD1. CDR3 length equals 13 residues. Trimming cost V 7 bases and J 6 bases; bases outside gene matches: 8. CDR1 SQVTM and CDR2 ANQGSEA come from the germline V gene. The CDR3 DNA reads as TGCAGCGGACGGACAGGGCGGGGAAACATTCAGTACTTC. It yields the protein CSGRTGRGNIQYF.

This clone showed up just a few times. This chain joins TRBV27 and TRBJ2-7; the match to TRBD1 covers 10 bases. The CDR3 contains 15 residues. Germline V CDR1 and CDR2: MNHEY, SMNVEV (reference sequence). V lost 6 bases, J lost 5 bases, and 10 bases stayed unmatched. The CDR3 loop is CASSLPGQGMNEQYF. The CDR3 region has the DNA TGTGCCAGCAGCTTACCGGGACAGGGGATGAACGAGCAGTACTTC.

The chain couples TRBV15 to TRBJ2-1; TRBD1 might be the D (5 bases). This CDR3 comprises 14 residues. Trimming shortened V by 1 base and J by 5 bases, and 9 bases separated the two germline ends. CDR1 is LNHNV, CDR2 YYDKDF, per germline (reference sequence). The CDR3 loop is CATSRVGPDNEQFF. CDR3 nucleotides: TGTGCCACCAGCAGAGTGGGGCCCGACAATGAGCAGTTCTTC.

V usage is TRBV11-3 and J usage is TRBJ2-7; D possibly corresponds to TRBD2 (6 bases). Germline loops: CDR1 SGHNT, CDR2 YENEEA. V gave up 8 bases and J gave up 3 bases, with 14 bases separating them. The CDR3 spans 13 residues. CDR3: CASSPRRDYEQYF. The CDR3 bases are TGTGCCAGCTCACCCAGGAGGGACTACGAGCAGTACTTC.

This clone was seen a handful of times. The genes are TRBV7-9 and TRBJ2-2; D is possibly TRBD1 or TRBD2 (5 bases each). The CDR3 totals 15 residues. Trimming removed 5 bases at V and 3 bases at J, with 13 bases between. CDR1 and CDR2 from the germline V gene are SEHNR and FQNEAQ (reference sequence). CDR3 loop: CASSTGPMDTGELFF. CDR3 in DNA: TGTGCCAGCAGCACGGGGCCTATGGACACCGGGGAGCTGTTTTTT.

V gene TRBV4-1 combines with J gene TRBJ1-4; possibly TRBD1 for D (5 bases). The CDR3 totals 16 residues. Germline-derived CDR1 and CDR2 are MGHRA and YSYEKL. V lost 1 base and J lost 6, with 15 bases in between. The CDR3 loop reads CASSQGVGTGDEKLFF. The CDR3 coding sequence is TGCGCCAGCAGCCAAGGAGTCGGGACTGGAGATGAAAAACTGTTTTTT.

V is TRBV6-6 and J is TRBJ1-5; D ambiguous. Trimming left V 0 bases short and J 5 bases short, with 5 bases between. Germline-derived CDR1 and CDR2 are MNHNY and SVGAGI (reference sequence). This CDR3 has 13 residues. Here the CDR3 reads CASSYSKDQPQHF. The CDR3 DNA reads as TGTGCCAGCAGTTACTCGAAAGATCAGCCCCAGCATTTT.

This clone appeared a single time. In DNA form, the CDR3 reads TGTGCCAGCAGTCCAATTGGGGGATCACCCCTCCACTTT. Its protein product is CASSPIGGSPLHF. The V and J genes are TRBV6-6 and TRBJ1-6; TRBD1 is a possible D gene (5 bases). Trimming cost V 5 bases and J 10 bases, with 12 bases left between them. Germline CDR1 and CDR2: MNHNY and SVGAGI (reference sequence). CDR3 length equals 13 residues.

Turning to this clone: Other DNA sequences within the sample encode an identical CDR3. V gene TRBV11-2 combines with J gene TRBJ1-1, with D possibly matching TRBD1 (5 bases). From germline, CDR1 is SGHAT and CDR2 FQNNGV. The CDR3 runs 13 residues. V was shortened by 1 base and J by 4 bases, with 7 bases between the two germline ends. CDR3 amino acids: CASSLVGATEAFF. The DNA for the CDR3 is TGTGCCAGCAGCTTAGTAGGGGCCACTGAAGCTTTCTTT.